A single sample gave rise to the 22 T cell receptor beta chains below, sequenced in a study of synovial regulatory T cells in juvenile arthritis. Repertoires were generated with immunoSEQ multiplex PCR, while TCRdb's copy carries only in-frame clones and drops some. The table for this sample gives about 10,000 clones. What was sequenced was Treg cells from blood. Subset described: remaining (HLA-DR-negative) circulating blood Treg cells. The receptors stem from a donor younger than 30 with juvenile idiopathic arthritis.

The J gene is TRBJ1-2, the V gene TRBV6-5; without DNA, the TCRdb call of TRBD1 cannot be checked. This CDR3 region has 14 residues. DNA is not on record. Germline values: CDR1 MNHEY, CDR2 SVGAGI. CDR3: CASSYSNRGYGYTF.

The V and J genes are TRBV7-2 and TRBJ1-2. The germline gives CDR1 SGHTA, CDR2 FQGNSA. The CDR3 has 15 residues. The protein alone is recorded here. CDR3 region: CASINVGGASYGYTF.

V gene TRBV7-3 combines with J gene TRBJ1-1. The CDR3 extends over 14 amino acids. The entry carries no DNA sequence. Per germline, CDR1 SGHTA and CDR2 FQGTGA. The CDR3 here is CASSSSGGNTEAFF.

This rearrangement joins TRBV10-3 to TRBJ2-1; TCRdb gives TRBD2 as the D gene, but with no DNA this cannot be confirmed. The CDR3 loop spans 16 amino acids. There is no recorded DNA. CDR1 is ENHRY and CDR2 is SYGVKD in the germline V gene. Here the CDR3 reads CAISGLAGGPEGEQFF.

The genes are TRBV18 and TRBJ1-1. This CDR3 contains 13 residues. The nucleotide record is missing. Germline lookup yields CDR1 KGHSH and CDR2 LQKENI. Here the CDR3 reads CASSRKGHTEAFF.

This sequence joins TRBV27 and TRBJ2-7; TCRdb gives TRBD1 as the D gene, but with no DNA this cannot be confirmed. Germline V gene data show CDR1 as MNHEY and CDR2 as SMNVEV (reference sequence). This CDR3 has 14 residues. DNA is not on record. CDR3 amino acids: CASRRRGPYHEQYF.

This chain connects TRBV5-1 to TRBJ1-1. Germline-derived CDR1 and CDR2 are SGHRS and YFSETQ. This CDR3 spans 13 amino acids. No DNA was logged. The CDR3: CASSYRRGTEAFF.

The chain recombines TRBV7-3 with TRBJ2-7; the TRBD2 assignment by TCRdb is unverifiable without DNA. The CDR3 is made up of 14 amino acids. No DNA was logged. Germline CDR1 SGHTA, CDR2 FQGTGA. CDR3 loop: CASSLLAGGREQYF.

CDR3 sequence reads: CAISDMGETQYF. The V call is TRBV10-3, the J call TRBJ2-5; the D call of TRBD1 rests on TCRdb alone, since no DNA is present to check it. Per the germline V gene, CDR1 is ENHRY and CDR2 is SYGVKD. The CDR3 covers 12 residues. No DNA sequence was recorded.

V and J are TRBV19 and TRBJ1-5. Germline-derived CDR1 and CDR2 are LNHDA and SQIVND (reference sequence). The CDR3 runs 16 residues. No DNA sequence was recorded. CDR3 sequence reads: CASDRGRGYSNQPQHF.

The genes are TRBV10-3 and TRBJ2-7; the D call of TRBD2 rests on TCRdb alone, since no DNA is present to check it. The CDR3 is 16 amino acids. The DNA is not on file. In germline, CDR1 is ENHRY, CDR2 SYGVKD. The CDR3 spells CAISQLKREANDEQYF.

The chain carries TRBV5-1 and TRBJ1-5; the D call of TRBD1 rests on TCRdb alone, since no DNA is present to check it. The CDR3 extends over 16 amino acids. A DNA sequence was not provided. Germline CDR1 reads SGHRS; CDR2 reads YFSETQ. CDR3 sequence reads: CASSLEGQGVNQPQHF. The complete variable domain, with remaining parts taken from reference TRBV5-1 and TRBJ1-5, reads KAGVTQTPRYLIKTRGQQVTLSCSPISGHRSVSWYQQTPGQGLQFLFEYFSETQRNKGNFPGRFSGRQFSNSRSEMNVSTLELGDSALYLCASSLEGQGVNQPQHFGDGTRLSIL.

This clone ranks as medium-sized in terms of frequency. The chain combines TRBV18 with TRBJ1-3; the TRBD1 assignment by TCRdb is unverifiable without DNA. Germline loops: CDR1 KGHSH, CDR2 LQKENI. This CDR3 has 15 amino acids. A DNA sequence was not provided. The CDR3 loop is CASSPQGQPGNTIYF.

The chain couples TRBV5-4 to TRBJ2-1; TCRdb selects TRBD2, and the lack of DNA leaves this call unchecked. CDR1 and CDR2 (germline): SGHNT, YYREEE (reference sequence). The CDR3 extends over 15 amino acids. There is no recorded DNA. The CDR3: CASRPTSGDYNEQFF.

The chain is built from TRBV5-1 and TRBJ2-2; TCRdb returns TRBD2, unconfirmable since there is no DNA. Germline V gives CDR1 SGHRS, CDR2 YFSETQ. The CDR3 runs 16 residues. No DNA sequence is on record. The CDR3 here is CASSPLLAGVTGELFF.

The chain's CDR3 is CASRTRETQYF. The chain has TRBV12-2 and TRBJ2-5; absent DNA, TCRdb's TRBD2 call cannot be checked. TRBV12-2 is a known pseudogene. This CDR3 contains 11 residues. No coding sequence is recorded.

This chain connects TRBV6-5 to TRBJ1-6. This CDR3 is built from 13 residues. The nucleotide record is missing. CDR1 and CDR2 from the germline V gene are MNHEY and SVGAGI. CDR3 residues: CASSYGRNSPLHF.

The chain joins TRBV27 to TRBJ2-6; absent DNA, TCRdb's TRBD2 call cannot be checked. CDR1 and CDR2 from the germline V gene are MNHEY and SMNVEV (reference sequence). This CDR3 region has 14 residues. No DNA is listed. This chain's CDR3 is CASRPPGSANVLTF.

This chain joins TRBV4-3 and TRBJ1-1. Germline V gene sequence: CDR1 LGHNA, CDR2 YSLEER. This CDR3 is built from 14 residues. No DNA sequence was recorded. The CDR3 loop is CASSQDHTYTEAFF.

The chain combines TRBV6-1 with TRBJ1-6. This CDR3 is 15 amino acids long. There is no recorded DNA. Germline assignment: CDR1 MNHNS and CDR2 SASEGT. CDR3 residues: CASSEAQGGNSPLHF.

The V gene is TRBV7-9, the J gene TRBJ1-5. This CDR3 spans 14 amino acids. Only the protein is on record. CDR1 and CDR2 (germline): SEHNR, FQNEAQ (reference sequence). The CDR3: CASSPGSSNQPQHF.

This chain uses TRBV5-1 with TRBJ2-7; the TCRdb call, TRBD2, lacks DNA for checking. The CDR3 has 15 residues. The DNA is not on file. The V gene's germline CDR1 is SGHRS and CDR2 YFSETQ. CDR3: CASSLRPSGAPEQYF. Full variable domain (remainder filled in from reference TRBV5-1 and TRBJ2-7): KAGVTQTPRYLIKTRGQQVTLSCSPISGHRSVSWYQQTPGQGLQFLFEYFSETQRNKGNFPGRFSGRQFSNSRSEMNVSTLELGDSALYLCASSLRPSGAPEQYFGPGTRLTVT.